A single T cell receptor beta chain is shown here with its context. Repertoires were generated with immunoSEQ multiplex PCR, while TCRdb's copy carries only in-frame clones and drops some. Among fewer than 65,000 clones, 75% to 95% were seen once, and the ten largest hold around 0.81%. This entry belongs to a study of T cell changes during pregnancy in multiple sclerosis. Trimming removed 4 bases at V and 4 bases at J, with 15 bases between. CDR1 SGDLS and CDR2 YYNGEE come from the germline V gene. The CDR3 runs 15 residues. The V and J genes are TRBV9 and TRBJ2-1; TRBD1 might be the D (6 bases). The sequencing used peripheral blood, collected before pregnancy. This sequence was found in a female donor with multiple sclerosis, enrolled in a pregnancy study. The CDR3: CASSLGASRYNEQFF. DNA of the CDR3: TGTGCCAGCAGCCTGGGGGCTAGCCGATACAATGAGCAGTTCTTC.